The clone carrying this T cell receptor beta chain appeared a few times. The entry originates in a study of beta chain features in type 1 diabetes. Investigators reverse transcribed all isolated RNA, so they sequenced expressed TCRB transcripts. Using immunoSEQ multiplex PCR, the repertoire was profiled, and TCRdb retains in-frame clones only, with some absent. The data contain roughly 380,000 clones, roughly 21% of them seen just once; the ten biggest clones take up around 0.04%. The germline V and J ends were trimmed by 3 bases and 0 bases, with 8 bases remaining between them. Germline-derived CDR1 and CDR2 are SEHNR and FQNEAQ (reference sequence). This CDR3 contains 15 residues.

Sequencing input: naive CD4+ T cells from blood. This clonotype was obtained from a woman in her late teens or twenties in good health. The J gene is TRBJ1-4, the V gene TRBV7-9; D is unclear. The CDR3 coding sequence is TGTGCCAGCAGCTTGCGGGGTGCAACTAATGAAAAACTGTTTTTT. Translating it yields CASSLRGATNEKLFF.